What follows are 4 T cell receptor beta chains derived from one specimen sequenced in a study of blood T cell repertoires in COVID-19. Produced via immunoSEQ multiplex PCR; TCRdb's table is partial and in-frame only. The repertoire holds 400,000 to 450,000 clones, with around nine tenths as singletons. The specimen was peripheral blood. These receptors came from a woman between 40 and 55 years old with COVID-19, enrolled during active disease.

This sequence joins TRBV30 and TRBJ1-4; 7 bases are shared with TRBD1. Looked up from germline, CDR1 is GTSNPN and CDR2 is SVGIG (reference sequence). V shed 1 base, J shed 3 bases, and the junction held 5 bases outside the gene matches. The CDR3 runs 15 residues. CDR3 sequence (DNA): TGTGCCTGGAGTGACCCCGGGACAGCTAATGAAAAACTGTTTTTT. Protein: CAWSDPGTANEKLFF.

The J gene is TRBJ1-1, the V gene TRBV5-1; 9 bases agree with TRBD1. Germline-derived CDR1 and CDR2 are SGHRS and YFSETQ. J lost 5 bases, V lost 4 bases, and 12 bases had no gene match. CDR3 size: 16 residues. The CDR3 sequence is CASSQLWTGVGTEAFF. The CDR3 DNA reads as TGCGCCAGCAGCCAACTTTGGACAGGGGTGGGTACTGAAGCTTTCTTT.

This sequence joins TRBV27 and TRBJ1-2; D is undetermined. The CDR3 contains 15 residues. Trimming left V 3 bases short and J 5 bases short, with 16 bases between. Germline V CDR1 and CDR2: MNHEY, SMNVEV (reference sequence). In nucleotides, the CDR3 is TGTGCCAGCAGTTTGGGCGCGATACCCGGATATGGCTACACCTTC. This translates into CASSLGAIPGYGYTF.

The chain employs TRBV5-4 and TRBJ2-1; D is unclear. V was trimmed by 3 bases and J by 6 bases, leaving 19 bases between them. The CDR3 is 16 residues long. CDR1 is SGHNT, CDR2 YYREEE, per germline (reference sequence). In nucleotides, the CDR3 is TGTGCCAGCAGCTCCGGTGGTTACCGCACTCTCAATGAGCAGTTCTTC. Protein sequence: CASSSGGYRTLNEQFF.